The 7 T cell receptor beta chains in this list originate from one sample, sequenced in a study of T cell responses to AZD1222 COVID-19 vaccine. The method was immunoSEQ multiplex PCR; TCRdb's version includes in-frame clones alone and lacks a portion of them. The data hold around 130,000 clones, with approximately 91% observed a single time. The input for sequencing was peripheral blood, taken on day 0 of AZD1222 vaccination. The receptors here all came from an adult in good health.

CDR3: CASRDRAGNTIYF. Written as DNA, the CDR3 is TGTGCCAGCCGAGACAGGGCTGGAAACACCATATATTTT. The chain recombines TRBV28 with TRBJ1-3; 7 bases are shared with TRBD1. CDR3 length: 13 amino acids. Germline CDR1 reads MDHEN; CDR2 reads SYDVKM. Trimming took 8 bases from V and 2 from J; bases not matched to a gene: 3.

This chain uses TRBV5-1 with TRBJ1-1, with a possible D match to TRBD1 (5 bases). There are 13 residues in the CDR3. The ends were cut back, 2 bases at V and 11 bases at J, with 16 bases in the middle. Germline V gene lookup returns CDR1 SGHRS and CDR2 YFSETQ. The DNA of the CDR3 is TGCGCCAGCAGCTTAGGGACTGGAACCGGGGCTTTCTTT. This encodes CASSLGTGTGAFF. Together with reference TRBV5-1 and TRBJ1-1, the CDR3 gives the full variable domain: KAGVTQTPRYLIKTRGQQVTLSCSPISGHRSVSWYQQTPGQGLQFLFEYFSETQRNKGNFPGRFSGRQFSNSRSEMNVSTLELGDSALYLCASSLGTGTGAFFGQGTRLTVV.

The genes are TRBV9 and TRBJ2-2, with TRBD2 identical over 14 bases. In germline, CDR1 is SGDLS, CDR2 YYNGEE. This CDR3 has 21 residues. V lost 3 bases and J lost 5; bases outside the gene matches: 18. The CDR3 region is CASSARRAGTSGSESTGELFF. The CDR3 coding sequence is TGTGCCAGCAGCGCACGTAGGGCGGGGACTAGCGGGAGTGAAAGTACCGGGGAGCTGTTTTTT.

This rearrangement joins TRBV4-1 to TRBJ2-4; 9 nucleotides match TRBD2. V lost 1 base and J lost 9; bases outside the gene matches: 22. Looked up from germline, CDR1 is MGHRA and CDR2 is YSYEKL. The CDR3 spans 20 residues. The CDR3 nucleotides are TGCGCCAGCAGCCAAGGACCCAAGACCCTCCCGGGACTAGCCCGTCCCATTCAGTACTTC. This gives the protein CASSQGPKTLPGLARPIQYF.

V and J are TRBV3-1 (or the pseudogene TRBV3-2) and TRBJ1-6, with D perhaps TRBD1 (6 bases). V shed 4 bases and J shed 6 bases, with 13 bases lying between them. Germline CDR1 is LGHDT and CDR2 is YNNKEL (reference sequence). The CDR3 totals 15 residues. Here the CDR3 DNA reads TGTGCCAGCAGCCTAGGGGGACGGATTAATTCACCCCTCCACTTT. Translating gives CASSLGGRINSPLHF.

This chain joins TRBV13 and TRBJ1-1; 8 positions agree with TRBD1. The length of the CDR3 is 13 residues. V was pared by 5 bases and J by 8 bases, with 7 bases of the junction left unmatched. The germline CDR1 and CDR2 sequences are PRHDT and FYEKMQ (reference sequence). The CDR3 loop reads CASSEEGDREAFF. DNA of the CDR3: TGTGCCAGCAGCGAAGAGGGGGACAGGGAAGCTTTCTTT.

This chain uses TRBV7-6 with TRBJ1-1; 7 nucleotides line up with TRBD1. The CDR3 has 17 residues. J gave up 3 bases and V 5 bases, and 15 bases lay outside the gene matches. The V gene's germline CDR1 is SGHVS and CDR2 FNYEAQ. This CDR3 is CASSLPIGGRGHTEAFF. The CDR3 nucleotides read TGTGCCAGCAGCCTTCCTATAGGGGGGAGGGGGCACACTGAAGCTTTCTTT.